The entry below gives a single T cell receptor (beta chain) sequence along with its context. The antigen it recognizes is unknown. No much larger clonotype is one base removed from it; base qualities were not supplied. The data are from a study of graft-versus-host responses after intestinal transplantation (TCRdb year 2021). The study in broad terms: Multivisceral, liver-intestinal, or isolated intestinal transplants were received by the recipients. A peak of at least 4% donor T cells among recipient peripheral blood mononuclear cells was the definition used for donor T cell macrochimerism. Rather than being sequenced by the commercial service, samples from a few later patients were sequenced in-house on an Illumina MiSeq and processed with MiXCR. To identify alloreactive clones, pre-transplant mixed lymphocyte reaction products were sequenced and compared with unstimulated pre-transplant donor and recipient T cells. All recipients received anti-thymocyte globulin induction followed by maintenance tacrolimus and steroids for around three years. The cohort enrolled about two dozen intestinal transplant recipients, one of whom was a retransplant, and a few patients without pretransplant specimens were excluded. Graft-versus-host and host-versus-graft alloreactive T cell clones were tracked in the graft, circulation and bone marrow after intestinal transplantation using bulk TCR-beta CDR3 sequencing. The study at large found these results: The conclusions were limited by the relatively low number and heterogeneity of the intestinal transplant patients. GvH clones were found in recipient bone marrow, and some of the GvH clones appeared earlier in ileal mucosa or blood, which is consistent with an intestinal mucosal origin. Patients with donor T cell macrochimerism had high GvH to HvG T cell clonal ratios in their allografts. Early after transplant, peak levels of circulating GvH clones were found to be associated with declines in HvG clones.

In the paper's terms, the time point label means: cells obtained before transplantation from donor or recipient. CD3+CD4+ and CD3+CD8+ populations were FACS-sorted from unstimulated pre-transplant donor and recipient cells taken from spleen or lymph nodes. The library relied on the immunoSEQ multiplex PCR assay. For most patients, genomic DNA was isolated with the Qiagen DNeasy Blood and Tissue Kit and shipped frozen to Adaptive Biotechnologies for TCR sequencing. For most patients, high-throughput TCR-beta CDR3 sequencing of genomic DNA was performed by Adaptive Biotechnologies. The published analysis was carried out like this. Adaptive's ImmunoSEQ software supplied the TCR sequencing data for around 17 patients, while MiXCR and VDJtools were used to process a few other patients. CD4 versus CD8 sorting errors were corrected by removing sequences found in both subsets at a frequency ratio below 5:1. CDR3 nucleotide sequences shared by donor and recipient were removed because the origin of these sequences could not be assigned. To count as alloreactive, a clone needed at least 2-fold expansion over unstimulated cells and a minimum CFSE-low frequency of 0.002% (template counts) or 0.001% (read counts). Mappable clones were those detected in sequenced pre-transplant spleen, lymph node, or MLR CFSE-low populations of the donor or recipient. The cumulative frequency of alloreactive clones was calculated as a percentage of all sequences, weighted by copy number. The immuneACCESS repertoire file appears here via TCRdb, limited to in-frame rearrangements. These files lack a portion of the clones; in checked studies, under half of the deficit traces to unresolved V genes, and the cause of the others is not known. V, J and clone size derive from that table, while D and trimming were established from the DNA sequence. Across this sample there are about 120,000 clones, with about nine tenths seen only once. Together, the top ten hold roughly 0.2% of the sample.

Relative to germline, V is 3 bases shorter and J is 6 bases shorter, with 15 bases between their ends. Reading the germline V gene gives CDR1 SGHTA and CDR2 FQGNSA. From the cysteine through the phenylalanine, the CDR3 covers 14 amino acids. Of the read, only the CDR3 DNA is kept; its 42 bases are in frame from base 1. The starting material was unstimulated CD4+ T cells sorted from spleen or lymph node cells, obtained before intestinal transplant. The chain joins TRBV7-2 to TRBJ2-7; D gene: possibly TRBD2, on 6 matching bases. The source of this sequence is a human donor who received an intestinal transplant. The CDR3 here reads CASSFRGRGGEQYF. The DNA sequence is TGTGCCAGCAGCTTCCGGGGTAGGGGAGGCGAGCAGTACTTC.